A selection of T cell receptor beta chains follows, all from one sample in a study of blood T cell repertoires in COVID-19. Sequenced by immunoSEQ multiplex PCR; TCRdb stores in-frame clones only, minus some. Seen here are some 100,000 clones, roughly 91% observed once, and the top ten hold 4.8%. The sample was peripheral blood. These receptor sequences come from a woman older than 75 with active COVID-19. Both conserved end residues are trimmed from each CDR3.

j_gene: TRBJ2-7; v_gene: TRBV20-1; CDR3aa: SASRRGEQY
j_gene: TRBJ2-2; v_gene: TRBV4-2; CDR3aa: ASSQDSGQGGAGELF
j_gene: TRBJ2-3; v_gene: TRBV27; CDR3aa: ASRPGVSSDTQY
j_gene: TRBJ2-2; v_gene: TRBV28; CDR3aa: ASIGQAWELF
j_gene: TRBJ2-1; v_gene: TRBV27; CDR3aa: ASSPRTSGTYNEQF
j_gene: TRBJ2-1; v_gene: TRBV19; CDR3aa: ASSLLADKQF
j_gene: TRBJ1-1; v_gene: TRBV11-2; CDR3aa: ASSLVGGGTEAF
j_gene: TRBJ2-5; v_gene: TRBV2; CDR3aa: ASRRQGVTQY
j_gene: TRBJ1-3; v_gene: TRBV28; CDR3aa: ASREGSGNTIY
j_gene: TRBJ2-1; v_gene: TRBV2; CDR3aa: ASHWASGSFRQF
j_gene: TRBJ1-1; v_gene: TRBV5-4; CDR3aa: ASTTRDRGNTEAF
j_gene: TRBJ1-5; v_gene: TRBV3-1/TRBV3-2; CDR3aa: ASSHSGGNQPQH
j_gene: TRBJ2-7; v_gene: TRBV5-1; CDR3aa: ASCPTPGQGYEQY
j_gene: TRBJ1-2; v_gene: TRBV29-1; CDR3aa: SVFSNRGDGYT
j_gene: TRBJ1-1; v_gene: TRBV5-1; CDR3aa: ASRTLSYTEAF
j_gene: TRBJ2-3; v_gene: TRBV5-1; CDR3aa: ASSVGGEGTDTQY
j_gene: TRBJ2-5; v_gene: TRBV7-6; CDR3aa: ASSDPGSGRSRTLGETQY
j_gene: TRBJ2-7; v_gene: TRBV6-6; CDR3aa: ASSYSGAGGSYEQY
j_gene: TRBJ2-7; v_gene: TRBV7-2; CDR3aa: ASSLSAAGVAFPYEQY
j_gene: TRBJ2-2; v_gene: TRBV7-3; CDR3aa: ASSPRVAENTGELF
j_gene: TRBJ2-7; v_gene: TRBV28; CDR3aa: ASSPGTIFSYEQY
j_gene: TRBJ2-5; v_gene: TRBV5-4; CDR3aa: ASSLGQATGETQY
j_gene: TRBJ1-1; v_gene: TRBV28; CDR3aa: ASSFPATIRGEAF
j_gene: TRBJ1-1; v_gene: TRBV12-3/TRBV12-4; CDR3aa: ASSWGGPTEAF
j_gene: TRBJ2-7; v_gene: TRBV2; CDR3aa: ASEPLQGRYEQY
j_gene: TRBJ2-7; v_gene: TRBV7-2; CDR3aa: ASSLEGGFYEQY
j_gene: TRBJ2-7; v_gene: TRBV7-2; CDR3aa: ASSLAGTGAYEQY
j_gene: TRBJ2-1; v_gene: TRBV6-5; CDR3aa: ASRRYNEQF
j_gene: TRBJ1-2; v_gene: TRBV5-4; CDR3aa: ASSLAANYGYT
j_gene: TRBJ1-1; v_gene: TRBV12-3/TRBV12-4; CDR3aa: ASSPRQGEAF
j_gene: TRBJ1-1; v_gene: TRBV20-1; CDR3aa: SAIGSEAF
j_gene: TRBJ1-1; v_gene: TRBV6-5; CDR3aa: ASSSRGTEAF
j_gene: TRBJ2-2; v_gene: TRBV2; CDR3aa: ASKQNTGELF
j_gene: TRBJ2-7; v_gene: TRBV5-1; CDR3aa: ASSSSSGAHEQY
j_gene: TRBJ2-1; v_gene: TRBV6-2/TRBV6-3; CDR3aa: ASSYTRPGLATWNEQF
j_gene: TRBJ2-4; v_gene: TRBV7-2; CDR3aa: ASSLAGKNIQY
j_gene: TRBJ1-6; v_gene: TRBV19; CDR3aa: ASRISRGGNSPLH
j_gene: TRBJ2-1; v_gene: TRBV24-1; CDR3aa: ATSDLPGLAPNEQF
j_gene: TRBJ1-1; v_gene: TRBV29-1; CDR3aa: SFYSGIEAF
j_gene: TRBJ2-1; v_gene: TRBV27; CDR3aa: ASSLLAGAPEQF
j_gene: TRBJ1-3; v_gene: TRBV27; CDR3aa: ASSLHGATSSGNTIY
j_gene: TRBJ1-1; v_gene: TRBV11-3; CDR3aa: ASSPGLYTEAF
j_gene: TRBJ2-2; v_gene: TRBV19; CDR3aa: ASSLRTRSGELF
j_gene: TRBJ2-1; v_gene: TRBV7-2; CDR3aa: ASSLGVSGRRGEQF
j_gene: TRBJ1-4; v_gene: TRBV19; CDR3aa: ASSNRDRGFGNEKLF
j_gene: TRBJ1-2; v_gene: TRBV30; CDR3aa: AWSDTTGSNGYT
j_gene: TRBJ2-3; v_gene: TRBV15; CDR3aa: ATSREGGPLDTQY
j_gene: TRBJ2-7; v_gene: TRBV4-1; CDR3aa: ASSHLTGTGSYEQY
j_gene: TRBJ2-1; v_gene: TRBV6-5; CDR3aa: ASQRAGSSYNEQF
j_gene: TRBJ2-1; v_gene: TRBV4-3; CDR3aa: ASRQDRATYNEQF
j_gene: TRBJ2-5; v_gene: TRBV18; CDR3aa: ASSRGTAQETQY